Reported below is one T cell receptor (beta chain). The record originates from a study of CD8 T cells in ankylosing spondylitis. The CDR3 contains 12 residues. Germline CDR1 LNHDA, CDR2 SQIVND (reference sequence). With 1 base removed from V and 9 bases from J, the gap between germline ends came to 7 bases. Each CDR3 protein is one row after TCRdb ran MiXCR on the 5' RACE reads. This sample has under 250,000 distinct CDR3 sequences, with more than 9% found just once. The source is a male donor with ankylosing spondylitis or in good health (not recorded which). J is TRBJ2-1 and V is TRBV19; D remains ambiguous. Input material: blood, either unsorted or a sorted T cell fraction (not recorded which). In DNA, the CDR3 is TGTGCCAGTAGTATAGGGGTAGGTGAGCAGTTCTTC. This sequence encodes CASSIGVGEQFF.